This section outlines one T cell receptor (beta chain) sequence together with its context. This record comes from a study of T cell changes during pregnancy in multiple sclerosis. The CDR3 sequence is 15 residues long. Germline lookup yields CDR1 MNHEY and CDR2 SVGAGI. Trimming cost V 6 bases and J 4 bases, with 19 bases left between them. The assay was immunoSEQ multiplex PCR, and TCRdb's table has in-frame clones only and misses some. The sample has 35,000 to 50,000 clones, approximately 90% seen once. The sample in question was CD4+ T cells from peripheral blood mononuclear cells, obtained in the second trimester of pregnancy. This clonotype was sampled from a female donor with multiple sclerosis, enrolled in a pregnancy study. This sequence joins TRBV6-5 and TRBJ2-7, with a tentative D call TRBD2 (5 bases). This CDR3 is CASSRSGIGDYEQYF. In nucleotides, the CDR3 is TGTGCCAGCAGCCGGTCGGGGATCGGGGATTACGAGCAGTACTTC.